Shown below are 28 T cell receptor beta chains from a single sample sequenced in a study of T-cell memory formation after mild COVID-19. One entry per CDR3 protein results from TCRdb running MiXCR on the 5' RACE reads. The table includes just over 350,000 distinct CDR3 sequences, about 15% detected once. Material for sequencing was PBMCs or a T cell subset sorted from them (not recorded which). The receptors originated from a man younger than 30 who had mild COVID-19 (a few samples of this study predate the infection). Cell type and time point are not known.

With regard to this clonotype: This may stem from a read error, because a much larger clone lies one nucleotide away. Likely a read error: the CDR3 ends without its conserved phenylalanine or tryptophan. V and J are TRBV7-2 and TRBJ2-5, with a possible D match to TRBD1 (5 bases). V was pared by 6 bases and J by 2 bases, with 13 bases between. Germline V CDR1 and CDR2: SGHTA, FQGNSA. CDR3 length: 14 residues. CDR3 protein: CASRFKGPQETQYL. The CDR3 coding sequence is TGTGCCAGCAGGTTCAAGGGGCCTCAAGAGACCCAGTACTTG.

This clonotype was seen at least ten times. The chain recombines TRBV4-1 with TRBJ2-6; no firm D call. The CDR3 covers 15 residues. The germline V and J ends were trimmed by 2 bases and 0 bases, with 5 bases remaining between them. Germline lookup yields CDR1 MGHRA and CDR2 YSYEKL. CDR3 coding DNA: TGCGCCAGCAGCCAAATTCTCTCTGGGGCCAACGTCCTGACTTTC. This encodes CASSQILSGANVLTF.

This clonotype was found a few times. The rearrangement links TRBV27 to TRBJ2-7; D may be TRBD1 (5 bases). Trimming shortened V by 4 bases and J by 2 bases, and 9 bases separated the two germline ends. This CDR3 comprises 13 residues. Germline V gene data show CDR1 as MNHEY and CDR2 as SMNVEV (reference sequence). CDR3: CASSSGKPYEQYV. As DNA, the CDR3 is TGTGCCAGCAGTTCAGGGAAACCCTACGAGCAGTACGTC.

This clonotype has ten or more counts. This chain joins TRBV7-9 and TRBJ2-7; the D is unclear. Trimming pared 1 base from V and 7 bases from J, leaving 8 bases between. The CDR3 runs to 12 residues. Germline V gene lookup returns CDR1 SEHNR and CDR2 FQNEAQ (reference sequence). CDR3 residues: CASSLDYREQYF. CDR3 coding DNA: TGTGCCAGCAGCTTAGATTATAGGGAGCAGTACTTC.

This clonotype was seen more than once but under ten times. CDR3 sequence: CAISESTGAGTDTQYF. CDR3 coding DNA: TGTGCCATCAGTGAGTCGACAGGGGCAGGTACAGATACGCAGTATTTT. This chain uses TRBV10-3 with TRBJ2-3, with TRBD1 matching over 8 bases. The CDR3 length is 16 residues. V dropped 0 bases and J dropped 3; count of bases not matched to a gene: 5. CDR1 is ENHRY, CDR2 SYGVKD, per germline.

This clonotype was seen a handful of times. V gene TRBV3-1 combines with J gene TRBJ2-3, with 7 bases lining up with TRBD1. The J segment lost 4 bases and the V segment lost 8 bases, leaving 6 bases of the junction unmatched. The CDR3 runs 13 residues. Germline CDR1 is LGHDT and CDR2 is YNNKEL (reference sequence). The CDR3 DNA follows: TGTGCCAGCGGGACAGATACACCAGATACGCAGTATTTT. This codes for CASGTDTPDTQYF.

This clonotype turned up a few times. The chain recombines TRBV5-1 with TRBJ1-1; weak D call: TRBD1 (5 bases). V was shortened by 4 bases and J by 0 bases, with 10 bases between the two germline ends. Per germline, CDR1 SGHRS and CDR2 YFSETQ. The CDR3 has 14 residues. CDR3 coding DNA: TGCGCCAGCAGCGACGGGGGTTTGAACACTGAAGCTTTCTTT. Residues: CASSDGGLNTEAFF. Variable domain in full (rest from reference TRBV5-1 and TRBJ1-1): KAGVTQTPRYLIKTRGQQVTLSCSPISGHRSVSWYQQTPGQGLQFLFEYFSETQRNKGNFPGRFSGRQFSNSRSEMNVSTLELGDSALYLCASSDGGLNTEAFFGQGTRLTVV.

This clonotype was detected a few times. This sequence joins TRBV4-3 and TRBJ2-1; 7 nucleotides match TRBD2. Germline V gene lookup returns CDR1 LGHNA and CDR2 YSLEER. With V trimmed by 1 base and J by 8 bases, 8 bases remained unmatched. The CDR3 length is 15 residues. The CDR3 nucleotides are TGCGCCAGCAGCCAAGTCGGGGGGTTCTCGGATGAGCAGTTCTTC. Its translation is CASSQVGGFSDEQFF.

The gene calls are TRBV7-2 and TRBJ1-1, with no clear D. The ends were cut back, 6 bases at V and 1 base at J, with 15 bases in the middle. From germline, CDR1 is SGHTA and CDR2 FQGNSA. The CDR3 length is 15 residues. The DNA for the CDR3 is TGTGCCAGCAGGTATACCCGGACCCCGAACACTGAAGCTTTCTTT. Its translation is CASRYTRTPNTEAFF. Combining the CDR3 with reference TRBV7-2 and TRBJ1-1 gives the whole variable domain GAGVSQSPSNKVTEKGKDVELRCDPISGHTALYWYRQSLGQGLEFLIYFQGNSAPDKSGLPSDRFSAERTGGSVSTLTIQRTQQEDSAVYLCASRYTRTPNTEAFFGQGTRLTVV.

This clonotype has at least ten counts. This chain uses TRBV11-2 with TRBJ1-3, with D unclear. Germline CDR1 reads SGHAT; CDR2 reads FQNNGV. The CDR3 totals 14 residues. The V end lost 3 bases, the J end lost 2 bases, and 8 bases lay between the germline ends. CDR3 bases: TGTGCCAGCAGCTTGTCCGGACCTGGAAACACCATATATTTT. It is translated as CASSLSGPGNTIYF.

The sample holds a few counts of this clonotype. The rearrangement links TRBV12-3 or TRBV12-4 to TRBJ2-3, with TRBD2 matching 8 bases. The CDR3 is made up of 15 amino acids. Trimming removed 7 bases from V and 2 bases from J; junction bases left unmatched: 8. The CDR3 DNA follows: TGTGCCAGCACGTTTAGCGGGGCCCTCACAGATACGCAGTATTTT. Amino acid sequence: CASTFSGALTDTQYF.

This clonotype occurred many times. CDR3 in amino acids: CSVELAAKNIQYF. CDR3 in DNA: TGCAGCGTTGAACTAGCAGCCAAAAACATTCAGTACTTC. The chain links TRBV29-1 to TRBJ2-4; D is perhaps TRBD2 (5 bases). Germline V lookup: CDR1 SQVTM, CDR2 ANQGSEA. CDR3 length: 13 amino acids. Trimming pared 2 bases from V and 0 bases from J, leaving 5 bases between. Full variable domain (outside the CDR3, taken from reference TRBV29-1 and TRBJ2-4): SAVISQKPSRDICQRGTSLTIQCQVDSQVTMMFWYRQQPGQSLTLIATANQGSEATYESGFVIDKFPISRPNLTFSTLTVSNMSPEDSSIYLCSVELAAKNIQYFGAGTRLSVL.

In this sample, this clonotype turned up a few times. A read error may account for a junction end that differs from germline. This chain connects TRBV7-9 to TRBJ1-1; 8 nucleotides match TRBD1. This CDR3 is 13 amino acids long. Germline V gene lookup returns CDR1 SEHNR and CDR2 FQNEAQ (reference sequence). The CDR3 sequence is CASSWTGNTEDFF. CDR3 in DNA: TGTGCCAGCAGTTGGACAGGGAACACTGAAGATTTCTTT.

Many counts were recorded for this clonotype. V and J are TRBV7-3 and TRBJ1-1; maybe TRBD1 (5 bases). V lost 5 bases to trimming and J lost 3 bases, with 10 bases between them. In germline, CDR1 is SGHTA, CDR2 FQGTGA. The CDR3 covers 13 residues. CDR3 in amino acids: CASSLWGDTEAFF. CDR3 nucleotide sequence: TGTGCCAGCAGCCTTTGGGGGGACACTGAAGCTTTCTTT.

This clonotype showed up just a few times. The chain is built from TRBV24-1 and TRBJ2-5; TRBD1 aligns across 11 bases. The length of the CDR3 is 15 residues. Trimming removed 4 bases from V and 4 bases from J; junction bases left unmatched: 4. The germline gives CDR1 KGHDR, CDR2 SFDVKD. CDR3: CATSDPGTGGETQYF. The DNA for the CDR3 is TGTGCCACCAGTGACCCCGGGACAGGGGGAGAGACCCAGTACTTC.

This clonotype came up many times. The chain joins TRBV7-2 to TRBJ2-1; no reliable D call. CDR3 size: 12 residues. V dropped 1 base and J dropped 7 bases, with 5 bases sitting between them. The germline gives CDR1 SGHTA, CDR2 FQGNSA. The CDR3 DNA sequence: TGTGCCAGCAGCTTAGGGGTGAATGAGCAGTTCTTC. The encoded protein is CASSLGVNEQFF.

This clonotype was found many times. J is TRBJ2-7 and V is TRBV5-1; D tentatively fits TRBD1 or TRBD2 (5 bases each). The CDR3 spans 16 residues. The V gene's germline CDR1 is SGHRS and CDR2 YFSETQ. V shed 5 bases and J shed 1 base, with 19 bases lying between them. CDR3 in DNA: TGCGCCAGCAGTCCCGGGACGTTGCTCATGTCCTACGAGCAGTACTTC. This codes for CASSPGTLLMSYEQYF.

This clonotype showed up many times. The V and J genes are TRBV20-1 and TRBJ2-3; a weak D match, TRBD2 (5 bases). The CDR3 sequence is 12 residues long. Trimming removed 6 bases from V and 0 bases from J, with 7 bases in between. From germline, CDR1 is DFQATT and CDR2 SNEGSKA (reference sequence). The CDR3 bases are TGCAGTGCGTCGGGGAGCACAGATACGCAGTATTTT. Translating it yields CSASGSTDTQYF.

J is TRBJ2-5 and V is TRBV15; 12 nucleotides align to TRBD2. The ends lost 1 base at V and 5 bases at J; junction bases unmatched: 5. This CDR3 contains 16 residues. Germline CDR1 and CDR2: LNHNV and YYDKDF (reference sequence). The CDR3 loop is CATSRVTSGGRETQYF. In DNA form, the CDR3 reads TGTGCCACCAGCAGAGTGACTAGCGGGGGACGGGAGACCCAGTACTTC. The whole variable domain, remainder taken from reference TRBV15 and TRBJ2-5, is DAMVIQNPRYQVTQFGKPVTLSCSQTLNHNVMYWYQQKSSQAPKLLFHYYDKDFNNEADTPDNFQSRRPNTSFCFLDIRSPGLGDTAMYLCATSRVTSGGRETQYFGPGTRLLVL.

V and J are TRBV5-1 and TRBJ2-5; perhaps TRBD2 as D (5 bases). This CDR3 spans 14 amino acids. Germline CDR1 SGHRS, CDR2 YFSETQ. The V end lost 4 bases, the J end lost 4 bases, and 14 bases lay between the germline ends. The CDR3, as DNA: TGCGCCAGCAGCCCGATTGGAGCGGCAGAGACCCAGTACTTC. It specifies CASSPIGAAETQYF.

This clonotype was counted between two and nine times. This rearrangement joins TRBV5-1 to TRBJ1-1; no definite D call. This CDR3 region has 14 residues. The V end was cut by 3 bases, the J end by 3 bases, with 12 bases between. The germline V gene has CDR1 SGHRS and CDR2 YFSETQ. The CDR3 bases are TGCGCCAGCAGCTCAATAAGTGGAGACACTGAAGCTTTCTTT. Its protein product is CASSSISGDTEAFF.

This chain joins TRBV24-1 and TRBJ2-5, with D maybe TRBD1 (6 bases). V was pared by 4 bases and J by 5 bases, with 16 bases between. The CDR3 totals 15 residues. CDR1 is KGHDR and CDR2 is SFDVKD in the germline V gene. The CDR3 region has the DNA TGTGCCACCAGTGACAGGGGACGTGATCCCGAGACCCAGTACTTC. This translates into CATSDRGRDPETQYF.

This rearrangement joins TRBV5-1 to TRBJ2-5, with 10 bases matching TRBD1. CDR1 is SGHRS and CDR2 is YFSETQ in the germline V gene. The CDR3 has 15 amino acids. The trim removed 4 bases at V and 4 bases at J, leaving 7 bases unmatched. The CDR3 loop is CASSAGTGVGETQYF. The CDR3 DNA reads TGCGCCAGCAGCGCCGGGACAGGGGTTGGAGAGACCCAGTACTTC. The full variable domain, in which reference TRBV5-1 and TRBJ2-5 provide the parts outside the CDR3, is KAGVTQTPRYLIKTRGQQVTLSCSPISGHRSVSWYQQTPGQGLQFLFEYFSETQRNKGNFPGRFSGRQFSNSRSEMNVSTLELGDSALYLCASSAGTGVGETQYFGPGTRLLVL.

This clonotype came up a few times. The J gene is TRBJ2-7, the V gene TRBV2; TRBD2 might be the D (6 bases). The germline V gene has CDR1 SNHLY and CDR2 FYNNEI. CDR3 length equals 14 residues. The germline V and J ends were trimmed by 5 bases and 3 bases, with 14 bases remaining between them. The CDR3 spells CASSNRDFNYEQYF. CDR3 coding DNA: TGTGCCAGCAGTAATCGGGACTTTAACTACGAGCAGTACTTC.

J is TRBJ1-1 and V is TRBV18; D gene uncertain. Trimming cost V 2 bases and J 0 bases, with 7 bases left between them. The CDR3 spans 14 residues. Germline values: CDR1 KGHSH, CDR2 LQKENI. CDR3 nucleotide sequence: TGTGCCAGCTCACCAAATCCGATGAACACTGAAGCTTTCTTT. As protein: CASSPNPMNTEAFF.

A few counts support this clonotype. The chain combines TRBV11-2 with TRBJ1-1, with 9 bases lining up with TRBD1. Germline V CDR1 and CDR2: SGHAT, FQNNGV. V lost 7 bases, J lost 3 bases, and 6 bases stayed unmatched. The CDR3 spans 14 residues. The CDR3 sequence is CASTRTGAYTEAFF. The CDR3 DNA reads TGTGCCAGCACCCGGACAGGGGCGTACACTGAAGCTTTCTTT. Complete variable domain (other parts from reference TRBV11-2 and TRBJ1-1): EAGVAQSPRYKIIEKRQSVAFWCNPISGHATLYWYQQILGQGPKLLIQFQNNGVVDDSQLPKDRFSAERLKGVDSTLKIQPAKLEDSAVYLCASTRTGAYTEAFFGQGTRLTVV.

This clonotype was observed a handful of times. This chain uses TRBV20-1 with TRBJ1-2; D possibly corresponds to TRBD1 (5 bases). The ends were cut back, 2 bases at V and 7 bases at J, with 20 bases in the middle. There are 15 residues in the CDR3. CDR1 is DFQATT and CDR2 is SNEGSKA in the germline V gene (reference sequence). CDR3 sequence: CSARPALTGGGGYTF. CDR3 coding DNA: TGCAGTGCTAGACCCGCTCTGACGGGGGGGGGTGGCTACACCTTC.

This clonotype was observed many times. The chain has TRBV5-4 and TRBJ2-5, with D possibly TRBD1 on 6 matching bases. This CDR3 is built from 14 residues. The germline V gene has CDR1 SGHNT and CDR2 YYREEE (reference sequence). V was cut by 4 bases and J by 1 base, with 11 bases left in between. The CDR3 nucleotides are TGTGCCAGCAGCGGCCGGGACATCCAAGAGACCCAGTACTTC. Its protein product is CASSGRDIQETQYF.